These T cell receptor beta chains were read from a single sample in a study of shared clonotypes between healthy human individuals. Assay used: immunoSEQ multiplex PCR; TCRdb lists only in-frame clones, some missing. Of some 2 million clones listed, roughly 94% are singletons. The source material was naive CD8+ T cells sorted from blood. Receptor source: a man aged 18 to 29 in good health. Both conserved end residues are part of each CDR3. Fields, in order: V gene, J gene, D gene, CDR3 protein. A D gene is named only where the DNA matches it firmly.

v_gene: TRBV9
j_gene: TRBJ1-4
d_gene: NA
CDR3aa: CASSPSGGSLNEKLFF

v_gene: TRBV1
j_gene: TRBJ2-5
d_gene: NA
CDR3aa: CTSSAGGLRAAVGETQYF

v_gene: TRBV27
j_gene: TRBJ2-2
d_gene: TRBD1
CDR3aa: CASRPGTGNTGELFF

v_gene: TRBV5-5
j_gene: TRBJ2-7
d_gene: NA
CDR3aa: CASMLSGSYEQYF

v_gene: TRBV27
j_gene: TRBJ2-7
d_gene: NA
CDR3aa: CASSLGLSHEQYF

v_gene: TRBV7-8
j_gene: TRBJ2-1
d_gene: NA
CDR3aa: CASSLEAPGASEQFF

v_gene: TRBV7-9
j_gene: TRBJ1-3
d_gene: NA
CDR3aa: CASSPPGVTGNTIYF

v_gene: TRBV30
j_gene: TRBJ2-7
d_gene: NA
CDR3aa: CAWSYPLLYEQYF

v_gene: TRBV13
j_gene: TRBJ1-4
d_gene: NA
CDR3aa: CASSIRDGHNEKLFF

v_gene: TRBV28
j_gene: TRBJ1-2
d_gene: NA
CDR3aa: CASSQDGGLNYGYTF

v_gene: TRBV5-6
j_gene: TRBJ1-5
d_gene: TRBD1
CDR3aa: CASSLGTGVTQPQHF

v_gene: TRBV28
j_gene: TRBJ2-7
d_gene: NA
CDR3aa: CASRESYLDPRVSNEQYF

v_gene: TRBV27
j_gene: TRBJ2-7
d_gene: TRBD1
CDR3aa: CASSLSPGTGRNEQYF

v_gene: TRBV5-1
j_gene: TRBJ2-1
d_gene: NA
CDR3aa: CASSLAAVNEQFF

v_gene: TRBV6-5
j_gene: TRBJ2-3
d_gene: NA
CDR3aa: CASSYSAGATDTQYF

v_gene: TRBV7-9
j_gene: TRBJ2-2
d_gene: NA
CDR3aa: CASSRLGLENTGELFF

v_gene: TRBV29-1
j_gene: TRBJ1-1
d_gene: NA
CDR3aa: CSVAGSGQSNTEAFF

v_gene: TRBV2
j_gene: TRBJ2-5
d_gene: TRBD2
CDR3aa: CASRALAGGHSETQYF

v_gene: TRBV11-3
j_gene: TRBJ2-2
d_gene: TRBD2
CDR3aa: CASSPEPGGRTGELFF

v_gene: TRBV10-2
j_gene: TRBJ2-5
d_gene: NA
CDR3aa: CASSEVSLRETQYF

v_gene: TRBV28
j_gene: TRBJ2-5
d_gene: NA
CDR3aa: CASSQDSFQETQYF

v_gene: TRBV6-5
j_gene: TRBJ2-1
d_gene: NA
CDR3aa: CASSYSRAAYNEQFF

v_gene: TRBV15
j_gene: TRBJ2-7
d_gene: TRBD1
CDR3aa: CATSRDRDRGSYEQYF

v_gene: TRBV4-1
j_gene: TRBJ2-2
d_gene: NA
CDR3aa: CASSQVADTGELFF

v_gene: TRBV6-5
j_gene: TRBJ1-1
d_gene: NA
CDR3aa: CASSYHWANTEAFF

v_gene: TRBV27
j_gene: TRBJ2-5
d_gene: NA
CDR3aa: CASSPLGLDVTQYF

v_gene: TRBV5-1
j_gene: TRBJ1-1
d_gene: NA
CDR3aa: CASSLDVPGTEAFF

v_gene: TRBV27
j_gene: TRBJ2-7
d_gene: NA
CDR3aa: CASSPLPLLDKDYEQYF

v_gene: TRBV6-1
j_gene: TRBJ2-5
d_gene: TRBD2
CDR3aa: CASSDMGLAGVETQYF

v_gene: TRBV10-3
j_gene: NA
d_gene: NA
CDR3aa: CAISEGNAYEQYF

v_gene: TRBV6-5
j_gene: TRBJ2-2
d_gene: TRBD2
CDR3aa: CASSLSGELTGELFF

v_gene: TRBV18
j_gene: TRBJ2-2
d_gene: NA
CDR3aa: CASSLTPANTGELFF

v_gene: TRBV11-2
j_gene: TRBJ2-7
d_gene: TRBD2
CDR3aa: CASRFLASGYEQYF

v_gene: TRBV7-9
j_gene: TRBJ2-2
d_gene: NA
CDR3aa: CASSPRDGIDSNTGELFF

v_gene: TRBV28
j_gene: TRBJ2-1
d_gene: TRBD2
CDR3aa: CASSLGLAGGEQFF

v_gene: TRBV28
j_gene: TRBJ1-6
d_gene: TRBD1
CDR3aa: CASSQDRVEMKGHSPLHF

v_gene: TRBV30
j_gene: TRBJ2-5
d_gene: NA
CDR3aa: CAWREGALYQETQYF

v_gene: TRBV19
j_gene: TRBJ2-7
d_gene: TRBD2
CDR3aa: CASSIAAGGSYEQYF

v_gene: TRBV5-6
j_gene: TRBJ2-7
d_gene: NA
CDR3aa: CASSLGIYEQYF

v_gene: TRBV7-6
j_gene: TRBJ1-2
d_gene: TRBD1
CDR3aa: CASSSTTGPPYGYTF

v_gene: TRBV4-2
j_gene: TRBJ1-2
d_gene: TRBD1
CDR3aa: CASSQDSGTANYGYTF

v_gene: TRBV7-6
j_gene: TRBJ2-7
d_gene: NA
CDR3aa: CASSPGGVEQYF

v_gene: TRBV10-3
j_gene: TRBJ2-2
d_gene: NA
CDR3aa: CAMGEYGLGNTGELFF

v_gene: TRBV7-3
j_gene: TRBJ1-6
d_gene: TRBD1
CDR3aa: CASSLGTGIDSPLHF

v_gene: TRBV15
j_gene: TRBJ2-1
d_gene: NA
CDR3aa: CATSPSLGGPNEQFF

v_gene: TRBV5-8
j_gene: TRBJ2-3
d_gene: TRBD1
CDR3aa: CASSFETGGQDTQYF

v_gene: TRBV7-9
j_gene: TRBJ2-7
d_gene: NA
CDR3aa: CASSSDGRSYEQYF

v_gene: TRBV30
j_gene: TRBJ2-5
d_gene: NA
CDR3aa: CAWSSEIQETQYF

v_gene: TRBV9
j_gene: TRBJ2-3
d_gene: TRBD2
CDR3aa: CASSVVTSGLDTQYF